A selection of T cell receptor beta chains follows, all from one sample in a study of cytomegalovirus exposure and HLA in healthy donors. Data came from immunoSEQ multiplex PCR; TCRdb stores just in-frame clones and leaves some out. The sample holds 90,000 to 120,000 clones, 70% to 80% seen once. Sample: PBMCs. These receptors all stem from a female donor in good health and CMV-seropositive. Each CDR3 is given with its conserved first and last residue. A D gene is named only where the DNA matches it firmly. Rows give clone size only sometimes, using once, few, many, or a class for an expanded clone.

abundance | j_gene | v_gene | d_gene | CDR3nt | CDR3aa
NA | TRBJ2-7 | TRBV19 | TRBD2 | TGTGCCAGTCTCCGGACTAGCGGAGATCGACGGCCCTACGAGCAGTACTTC | CASLRTSGDRRPYEQYF
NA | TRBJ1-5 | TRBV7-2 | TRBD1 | TGTGCCAGCAGCTTAGCGGGCGAGGGGGCTGGACAGCCCCAGCATTTT | CASSLAGEGAGQPQHF
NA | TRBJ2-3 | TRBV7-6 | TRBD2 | TGTGCCAGCAGCCAACTAGCGGGGGGAGTAAGCACAGATACGCAGTATTTT | CASSQLAGGVSTDTQYF
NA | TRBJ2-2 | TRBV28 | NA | TGTGCCAGCAAAGCTAGCGAGAGGGCCCGCACCGGGGAGCTGTTTTTT | CASKASERARTGELFF
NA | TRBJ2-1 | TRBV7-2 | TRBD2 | TGTGCCAGCAGCTTAAGACCGGGACTAGCAGGCAATGAGCAGTTCTTC | CASSLRPGLAGNEQFF
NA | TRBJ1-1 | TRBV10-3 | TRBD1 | TGTGCCATCAGGGGAACCGGGACAGGGGAGAACACTGAAGCTTTCTTT | CAIRGTGTGENTEAFF
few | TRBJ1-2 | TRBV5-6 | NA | TGTGCCAGCAGCTTGGCCGGTGGCTACACCTTC | CASSLAGGYTF
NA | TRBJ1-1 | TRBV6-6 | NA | TGTGCCAGCAGTTTTACAGGTACCAACACTGAAGCTTTCTTT | CASSFTGTNTEAFF
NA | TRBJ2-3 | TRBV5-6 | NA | TGTGCCAGCAGCTTGGGGGGCGGGACTCCAGCAGATACGCAGTATTTT | CASSLGGGTPADTQYF
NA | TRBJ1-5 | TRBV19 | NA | TGTGCCAGTAGTATTTTCTCTCGCGGTCAGCCCCAGCATTTT | CASSIFSRGQPQHF
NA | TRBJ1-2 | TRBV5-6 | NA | TGTGCCAGCAGCTTGAGAGGGATTGACTATGGCTACACCTTC | CASSLRGIDYGYTF
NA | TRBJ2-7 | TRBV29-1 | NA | TGCAGCGTTAGGAGCGGGCGGAGCTCCTACGAGCAGTACTTC | CSVRSGRSSYEQYF
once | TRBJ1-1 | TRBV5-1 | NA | TGCGCCAGCAGCTTAGAGACAGTCAACACTGAAGCTTTCTTT | CASSLETVNTEAFF
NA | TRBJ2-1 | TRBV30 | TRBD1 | TGTGCCTGGAGTGTGTCGTGGGACAGGGGTAACGCCGGCAATGAGCAGTTCTTC | CAWSVSWDRGNAGNEQFF
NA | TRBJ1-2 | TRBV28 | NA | TGTGCCGCCGGGTACAGGGAGGGGACTAACTATGGCTACACCTTC | CAAGYREGTNYGYTF
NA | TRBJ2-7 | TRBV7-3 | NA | TGTGCCAGCAGCCTCCAATATTTCGTTGCCGGGTACGAGCAGTACTTC | CASSLQYFVAGYEQYF
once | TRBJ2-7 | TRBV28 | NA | TGTGCCAGCAGTTTGACCGGGACTGGGAGCTCCTACGAGCAGTACTTC | CASSLTGTGSSYEQYF
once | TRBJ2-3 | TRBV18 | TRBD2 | TGTGCCAGCTCACCGGGACTAGCGGGAAACACAGATACGCAGTATTTT | CASSPGLAGNTDTQYF
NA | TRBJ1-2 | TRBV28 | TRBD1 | TGTGCCAGCAGTACAGGGGGCGCGGGCGGCTACACCTTC | CASSTGGAGGYTF
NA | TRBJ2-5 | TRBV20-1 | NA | TGCAGTGCGTTAGGGGAAGAGACCCAGTACTTC | CSALGEETQYF
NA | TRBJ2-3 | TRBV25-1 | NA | TGTGCCAGCAGCGGGGGTCTACACACAGATACGCAGTATTTT | CASSGGLHTDTQYF
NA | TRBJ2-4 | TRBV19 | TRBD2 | TGTGCCAGTAGTATTTATGCGGGAGATAACAAAAACATTCAGTACTTC | CASSIYAGDNKNIQYF
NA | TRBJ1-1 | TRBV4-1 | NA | TGCGCCAGCAGCCAAGCGGCCAGGGCCCCCGCTTTCTTT | CASSQAARAPAFF
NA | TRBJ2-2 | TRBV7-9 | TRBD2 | TGTTCCAGCAGCTTAGCTAGCGGGAGTATGAGCACCGGGGAGCTGTTTTTT | CSSSLASGSMSTGELFF
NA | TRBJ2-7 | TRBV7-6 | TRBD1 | TGTGCCAGCAGCATGGGACAGGGGGGAAGCTCCTACGAGCAGTACTTC | CASSMGQGGSSYEQYF
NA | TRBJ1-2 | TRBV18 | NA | TGTGCCAGCTCACCACCCCATTCAGGGGAGAGGGGCTATGGCTACACCTTC | CASSPPHSGERGYGYTF
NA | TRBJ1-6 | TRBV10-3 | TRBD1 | TGTGCCATCAGTGAGACAGGGGAATATAATTCACCCCTCCACTTT | CAISETGEYNSPLHF
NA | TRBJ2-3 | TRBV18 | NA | TGTGCCAGCTCACCATTATCAGGAACTAGCACAGATACGCAGTATTTT | CASSPLSGTSTDTQYF
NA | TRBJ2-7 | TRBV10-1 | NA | TGCGCCAGCAGGGGGGGGGCAGGGACGGGCGAGCAGTACTTC | CASRGGAGTGEQYF
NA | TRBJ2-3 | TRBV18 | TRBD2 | TGTGCCAGCTCCCTGCTAAGCGGGGGTGCAGATACGCAGTATTTT | CASSLLSGGADTQYF
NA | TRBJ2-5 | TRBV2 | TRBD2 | TGTGCCAGCACCGGGGCTAGCGGGAGGTCCCAAGAGACCCAGTACTTC | CASTGASGRSQETQYF
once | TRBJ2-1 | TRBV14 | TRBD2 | TGTGCCAGCAGCCAAGATCTTAGCCGGGGGGACAATGAGCAGTTCTTC | CASSQDLSRGDNEQFF
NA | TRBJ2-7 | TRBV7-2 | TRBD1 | TGTGCCAGCAGTGGGACAGGGAACTCCTACGAGCAGTACTTC | CASSGTGNSYEQYF
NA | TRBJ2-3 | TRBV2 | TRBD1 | TGTGCCAGCAGTGGGACAGGGCGACCCACAGATACGCAGTATTTT | CASSGTGRPTDTQYF
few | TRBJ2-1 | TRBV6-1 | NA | TGTGCCAGCAGTGAATTTGCGGGGGCAACCTACAATGAGCAGTTCTTC | CASSEFAGATYNEQFF